Below, 11 T cell receptor beta chains from the same sample are listed, as sequenced in a study of T-cell reconstitution after alpha-beta-depleted transplantation in children listed by TCRdb under 2016. The protocol used for the library was PCR. Sequencing took place on an Illumina HiSeq 2500. TCR library preparation used molecular barcoding, with unique molecular identifiers applied to normalize quantification of the TCRbeta repertoire. The raw public data were reprocessed by TCRdb itself: fastp quality trimming at Q25, MiXCR clonotype calling, in-frame beta chains only. Here each entry gathers all rows of one CDR3 protein and keeps the most common genes and DNA. The sample table contains some 280,000 distinct CDR3 sequences; only one count was recorded for over 8% of them. The top ten clonotypes cover over 9.5% of the sample. The source was PBMCs from the stem cell graft donor, collected from the stem cell graft. The origin of the receptors is a human donor who donated a stem cell graft to a child with SCID.

Only a few counts were recorded for this clonotype. The chain is built from TRBV5-1 and TRBJ2-7; 7 bases line up with TRBD2. The trim removed 4 bases at V and 2 bases at J, leaving 6 bases unmatched. CDR1 is SGHRS, CDR2 YFSETQ, per germline. The CDR3 is made up of 14 amino acids. CDR3 nucleotide sequence: TGCGCCAGCAGCGACCCCGGGACTACCTACGAGCAGTACTTC. Its translation is CASSDPGTTYEQYF.

This clonotype was counted only a few times. The chain joins TRBV7-2 to TRBJ2-2, with 8 bases fitting TRBD1. V dropped 3 bases and J dropped 6; count of bases not matched to a gene: 9. The CDR3 sequence is 16 residues long. CDR1 is SGHTA and CDR2 is FQGNSA in the germline V gene. The CDR3 DNA sequence: TGTGCCAGCAGCTTCAACAGGGGGGAGAGGGCCGGGGAGCTGTTTTTT. Protein product: CASSFNRGERAGELFF.

In this sample, this clonotype turned up a few times. The chain links TRBV5-1 to TRBJ1-2, with D unclear. The CDR3 extends over 11 amino acids. In germline, CDR1 is SGHRS, CDR2 YFSETQ. Trimming took off 3 bases at V and 3 bases at J, with 3 bases between the two ends. CDR3 amino acids: CASSSDYGYTF. Here the CDR3 DNA reads TGCGCCAGCAGCTCCGACTATGGCTACACCTTC.

In this sample, this clonotype turned up once. The V and J genes are TRBV7-2 and TRBJ2-1, with 9 bases lining up with TRBD1. CDR1 and CDR2 (germline): SGHTA, FQGNSA. V lost 2 bases and J lost 9; bases outside the gene matches: 5. This CDR3 spans 14 amino acids. This CDR3 reads CASSLSQGAGEQFF. As DNA, the CDR3 is TGTGCCAGCAGCTTATCACAGGGGGCGGGTGAGCAGTTCTTC.

This clonotype came up a few times. V usage is TRBV29-1 and J usage is TRBJ2-7; D call uncertain. CDR3 length equals 13 residues. Germline lookup yields CDR1 SQVTM and CDR2 ANQGSEA. V gave up 2 bases and J gave up 0 bases, with 8 bases separating them. The CDR3 loop reads CSVESQASYEQYF. The CDR3 DNA reads as TGCAGCGTTGAAAGTCAGGCCTCCTACGAGCAGTACTTC.

This clonotype was seen a few times. The chain employs TRBV2 and TRBJ1-1; the match to TRBD1 covers 8 bases. The CDR3 extends over 15 amino acids. CDR1 and CDR2 (germline): SNHLY, FYNNEI. Trimming cost V 5 bases and J 5 bases; bases outside gene matches: 10. CDR3 DNA: TGTGCCAGCAGTACCCAGGGGGCAATCGCGACTGAAGCTTTCTTT. Amino acids: CASSTQGAIATEAFF.

This clonotype was observed a few times. The rearrangement uses TRBV5-1 and TRBJ2-3; 9 nucleotides align to TRBD2. The length of the CDR3 is 16 residues. J lost 4 bases, V lost 0 bases, and 6 bases had no gene match. Germline CDR1 SGHRS, CDR2 YFSETQ. The CDR3 spells CASSLDLSGGADTQYF. The DNA of the CDR3 is TGCGCCAGCAGCTTGGATCTTAGCGGGGGCGCAGATACGCAGTATTTT.

This clonotype was found many times. The chain joins TRBV12-3 or TRBV12-4 to TRBJ1-5; D not certain. V was trimmed by 5 bases and J by 1 base, leaving 6 bases between them. The CDR3 has 13 amino acids. The CDR3 loop is CASSLRSNQPQHF. The DNA of the CDR3 is TGTGCCAGCAGTCTTAGAAGCAATCAGCCCCAGCATTTT.

In this sample, this clonotype turned up many times. V and J are TRBV28 and TRBJ1-1, with D unclear. Germline CDR1 reads MDHEN; CDR2 reads SYDVKM. The CDR3 spans 14 residues. The ends were cut back, 1 base at V and 1 base at J, with 7 bases in the middle. The CDR3 is CASSLYGGNTEAFF. The CDR3 bases are TGTGCCAGCAGTTTATACGGCGGGAACACTGAAGCTTTCTTT.

The chain links TRBV20-1 to TRBJ2-3; D may be TRBD1 or TRBD2 (6 bases each). CDR1 is DFQATT and CDR2 is SNEGSKA in the germline V gene (reference sequence). The CDR3 is made up of 14 amino acids. Trimming took 6 bases from V and 0 from J, leaving 13 bases between them. The CDR3 sequence is CSASRGGSTDTQYF. CDR3 DNA: TGCAGTGCCTCAAGAGGGGGGAGCACAGATACGCAGTATTTT.

This clonotype was found a few times. This rearrangement joins TRBV5-1 to TRBJ2-3, with D perhaps TRBD2 (6 bases). Germline V gene data show CDR1 as SGHRS and CDR2 as YFSETQ. CDR3 size: 15 residues. V lost 3 bases, J lost 0 bases, and 11 bases lay in between. CDR3: CASSSAGTSTDTQYF. The CDR3 coding sequence is TGCGCCAGCAGCTCAGCGGGCACAAGCACAGATACGCAGTATTTT.